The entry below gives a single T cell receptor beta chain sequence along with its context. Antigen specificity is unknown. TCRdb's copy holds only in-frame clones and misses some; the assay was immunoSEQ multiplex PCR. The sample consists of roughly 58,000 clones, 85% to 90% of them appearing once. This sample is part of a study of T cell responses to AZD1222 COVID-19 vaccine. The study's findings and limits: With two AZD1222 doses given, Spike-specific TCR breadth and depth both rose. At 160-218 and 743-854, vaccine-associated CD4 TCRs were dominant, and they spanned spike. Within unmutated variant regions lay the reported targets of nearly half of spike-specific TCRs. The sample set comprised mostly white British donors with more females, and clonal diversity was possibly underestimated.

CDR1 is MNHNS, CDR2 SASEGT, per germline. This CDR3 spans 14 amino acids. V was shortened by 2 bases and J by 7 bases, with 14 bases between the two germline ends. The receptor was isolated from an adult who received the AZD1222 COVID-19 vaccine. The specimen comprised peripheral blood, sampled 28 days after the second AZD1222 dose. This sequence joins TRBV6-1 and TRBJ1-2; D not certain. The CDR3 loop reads CASSESGIKRGYTF. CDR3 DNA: TGTGCCAGCAGTGAATCCGGCATTAAGCGTGGCTACACCTTC.